These 17 T cell receptor beta chains share one sample of origin, sequenced in a study of T cells in Graves' hyperthyroidism and ophthalmopathy. Template material for amplifying TCR beta CDR3 regions consisted of RNA transcripts. An initial round of RT-PCR targeting the TCR CDR3 relied on the HTBI primer set. From the multiplex PCR reads, TCRdb called clonotypes with MiXCR, one entry per CDR3 protein. The repertoire consists of roughly 250,000 distinct CDR3 sequences, with 13% to 15% occurring once and the leading ten covering roughly 15%. Input material: blood. The receptor source for this set is a woman between 40 and 55 years old with Graves' hyperthyroidism that later progressed to Graves' ophthalmopathy.

This clonotype was recorded at least ten times. The chain has TRBV10-3 and TRBJ2-7; the match to TRBD1 covers 11 bases. The V and J ends lost 8 bases and 2 bases, in that order; junction bases with no gene match: 5. The CDR3 is 14 residues long. Looked up from germline, CDR1 is ENHRY and CDR2 is SYGVKD. The CDR3 here is CAISGTGGTYEQYF. Here the CDR3 DNA reads TGTGCCATCTCTGGGACAGGGGGTACCTACGAGCAGTACTTC.

In its sample, this clonotype was seen many times. The rearrangement uses TRBV19 and TRBJ1-1, with D unresolved. The germline V gene encodes CDR1 LNHDA and CDR2 SQIVND (reference sequence). The CDR3 length is 15 residues. Trimming pared 6 bases from V and 0 bases from J, leaving 14 bases between. The CDR3 reads CASSQPRYMNTEAFF. As DNA, the CDR3 is TGTGCCAGTAGCCAACCCAGATACATGAACACTGAAGCTTTCTTT. Drawing the rest from reference TRBV19 and TRBJ1-1, the complete variable domain is DGGITQSPKYLFRKEGQNVTLSCEQNLNHDAMYWYRQDPGQGLRLIYYSQIVNDFQKGDIAEGYSVSREKKESFPLTVTSAQKNPTAFYLCASSQPRYMNTEAFFGQGTRLTVV.

In this sample, this clonotype turned up many times. The chain recombines TRBV20-1 with TRBJ2-3, with 8 bases aligning to TRBD1. CDR1 is DFQATT and CDR2 is SNEGSKA in the germline V gene (reference sequence). V was clipped by 6 bases and J by 5 bases; unmatched bases: 19. The CDR3 covers 17 residues. This CDR3 reads CSAPPVAPGQERDTQYF. The CDR3 DNA is TGCAGTGCCCCACCCGTAGCCCCGGGACAGGAGCGAGATACGCAGTATTTT.

This clonotype was counted at least ten times. This rearrangement joins TRBV30 to TRBJ1-1; 9 bases agree with TRBD1. Trimming took 1 base from V and 2 from J; bases not matched to a gene: 5. Germline V CDR1 and CDR2: GTSNPN, SVGIG (reference sequence). The CDR3 runs to 15 residues. The CDR3: CAWSAGQGGNTEAFF. As DNA, the CDR3 is TGTGCCTGGAGTGCGGGACAGGGAGGAAACACTGAAGCTTTCTTT.

This clonotype was recorded many times. The chain uses TRBV6-1 and TRBJ1-1; maybe TRBD1 (6 bases). Trimming pared 4 bases from V and 3 bases from J, leaving 15 bases between. Germline V gives CDR1 MNHNS, CDR2 SASEGT. This CDR3 spans 15 amino acids. CDR3 in amino acids: CASSGPGGTDTEAFF. CDR3 nucleotide sequence: TGTGCCAGCAGTGGACCCGGGGGCACGGACACTGAAGCTTTCTTT.

Many counts were recorded for this clonotype. The chain links TRBV6-1 to TRBJ2-2; 8 nucleotides agree with TRBD1. The V segment lost 9 bases and the J segment 3 bases; nucleotides outside the gene matches: 6. This CDR3 has 14 residues. CDR1 and CDR2 from the germline V gene are MNHNS and SASEGT. The CDR3 nucleotides read TGTGCCAGTTCAAAACAGGGGGACACCGGGGAGCTGTTTTTT. Translation gives CASSKQGDTGELFF.

This clonotype was recorded a few times. The rearrangement uses TRBV28 and TRBJ1-3, with a weak D call TRBD1 (5 bases). Per germline, CDR1 MDHEN and CDR2 SYDVKM. The CDR3 covers 15 residues. The V gene lost 3 bases and the J gene lost 4 bases, with 13 bases spanning the gap. This CDR3 reads CASSLLGGVGNTIYF. For the CDR3, the DNA is TGTGCCAGCAGTTTGCTTGGAGGGGTGGGAAACACCATATATTTT. The full variable domain, with the rest looked up from reference TRBV28 and TRBJ1-3, is DVKVTQSSRYLVKRTGEKVFLECVQDMDHENMFWYRQDPGLGLRLIYFSYDVKMKEKGDIPEGYSVSREKKERFSLILESASTNQTSMYLCASSLLGGVGNTIYFGEGSWLTVV.

About this clonotype: A much more abundant neighbour one base away suggests this may be a read error. The chain links TRBV7-6 to TRBJ1-2; 7 positions agree with TRBD1. There are 15 residues in the CDR3. CDR1 is SGHVS, CDR2 FNYEAQ, per germline. The CDR3 DNA follows: TGTGCCATCAGCTTAACGGGACAGCCCCTCTATGGCTACACCTTC. This gives the protein CAISLTGQPLYGYTF.

This clonotype was observed many times. This chain joins TRBV6-1 and TRBJ2-2; D ambiguous. The V end lost 3 bases, the J end lost 10 bases, and 12 bases lay between the germline ends. The germline V gene encodes CDR1 MNHNS and CDR2 SASEGT. CDR3 length: 13 amino acids. The chain's CDR3 is CASSDYVPEELFF. In DNA, the CDR3 is TGTGCCAGCAGTGACTACGTGCCAGAGGAGCTGTTTTTT.

Ten or more counts support this clonotype. The chain joins TRBV20-1 to TRBJ2-7; D not resolved. From germline, CDR1 is DFQATT and CDR2 SNEGSKA (reference sequence). Trimming stripped 0 bases from V and 0 bases from J, with 12 bases between. The CDR3 extends over 15 amino acids. The CDR3 nucleotides read TGCAGTGCTAGAGAATTTGTGGGAAGCTCCTACGAGCAGTACTTC. Translation gives CSAREFVGSSYEQYF.

This clonotype occurred many times. The chain joins TRBV7-2 to TRBJ2-2; TRBD1 agrees at 9 bases. Germline CDR1 and CDR2: SGHTA and FQGNSA. The CDR3 consists of 15 residues. J gave up 6 bases and V 3 bases, and 5 bases lay outside the gene matches. CDR3 bases: TGTGCCAGCAGCTTGGGGGACAGGGAATCCGGGGAGCTGTTTTTT. It codes for CASSLGDRESGELFF.

This clonotype was recorded at least ten times. The rearrangement uses TRBV24-1 and TRBJ2-1, with TRBD2 as a possible D gene (7 bases). CDR1 and CDR2 from the germline V gene are KGHDR and SFDVKD. V was pared by 4 bases and J by 4 bases, with 31 bases between. CDR3 length: 21 amino acids. The CDR3 nucleotides are TGTGCCACCAGTGAAATCGGACAGCCTCGGGACTATCCTACACCATACAATGAGCAGTTCTTC. It encodes CATSEIGQPRDYPTPYNEQFF.

This clonotype turned up a few times. The chain couples TRBV19 to TRBJ2-7, with TRBD2 matching over 8 bases. The CDR3 length is 14 residues. The germline V gene has CDR1 LNHDA and CDR2 SQIVND (reference sequence). V trimming: 5 bases; J trimming: 0 bases; junction bases outside the gene matches: 3. The CDR3 region is CASSVSGISYEQYF. CDR3 bases: TGTGCCAGTAGTGTTAGCGGGATCTCCTACGAGCAGTACTTC.

This clonotype was counted ten times or more. V and J are TRBV5-6 and TRBJ2-2, with TRBD2 matching over 14 bases. The CDR3 spans 15 residues. V shed 3 bases and J 6 bases; nucleotides not matched to a gene: 1. CDR1 is SGHDT and CDR2 is YYEEEE in the germline V gene. In DNA form, the CDR3 reads TGTGCCAGCAGCTCGGGACTAGCGGGAGCCGGGGAGCTGTTTTTT. Its protein product is CASSSGLAGAGELFF.

This clonotype was found once. The V call is TRBV18, the J call TRBJ2-7; D is perhaps TRBD2 (6 bases). The V gene lost 4 bases and the J gene lost 6 bases, with 13 bases spanning the gap. CDR3 size: 13 residues. Germline CDR1 KGHSH, CDR2 LQKENI. The CDR3 region has the DNA TGTGCCAGCTCACTACACACGGAGGGCGAGCAGTACTTC. It translates to CASSLHTEGEQYF.

This clonotype was counted between two and nine times. The chain is built from TRBV7-9 and TRBJ1-1, with 7 bases lining up with TRBD1. CDR1 and CDR2 (germline): SEHNR, FQNEAQ (reference sequence). This CDR3 spans 13 amino acids. After removal of 5 bases from V and 4 bases from J, the junction contained 4 bases not matched to a gene. The CDR3 loop reads CASSQGQSTEAFF. The CDR3 DNA reads as TGTGCCAGCAGCCAGGGACAGAGCACTGAAGCTTTCTTT.

V and J are TRBV11-2 and TRBJ2-5; 7 bases agree with TRBD1. The CDR3 covers 14 residues. Germline lookup yields CDR1 SGHAT and CDR2 FQNNGV. Losses at the gene ends were 4 bases for V and 5 bases for J; bases not matched to a gene: 7. CDR3 nucleotides: TGTGCCAGCAGCTCCGGACAGGCATCTGAGACCCAGTACTTC. Its protein product is CASSSGQASETQYF.